This entry lists 14 T cell receptor beta chains sequenced from one sample in a study of early T cells in non-severe SARS-CoV-2 infection. Each CDR3 protein gets one entry after TCRdb re-called the 5' RACE reads with MiXCR. The data show 75,000 to 100,000 distinct CDR3 sequences, roughly 15% seen once. Material: whole blood. The origin of the receptors is an adult who was a healthcare worker with PCR-confirmed SARS-CoV-2 infection or an uninfected control (not recorded which).

The chain couples TRBV6-2 or TRBV6-3 to TRBJ1-1, with D possibly being TRBD1 (5 bases). The CDR3 sequence is 15 residues long. Trimming removed 1 base from V and 5 bases from J, with 14 bases in between. Germline V CDR1 and CDR2: MNHEY, SVGEGT. This chain's CDR3 is CASSYLVKGWTEAFF. The DNA for the CDR3 is TGTGCCAGCAGTTACTTGGTCAAGGGGTGGACTGAAGCTTTCTTT.

This chain uses TRBV29-1 with TRBJ2-1; the match to TRBD2 covers 11 bases. The CDR3 loop spans 16 amino acids. The ends lost 1 base at V and 2 bases at J; junction bases unmatched: 4. Per germline, CDR1 SQVTM and CDR2 ANQGSEA. The CDR3 is CSVEGTSGRPYNEQFF. The CDR3 DNA sequence: TGCAGCGTTGAAGGGACTAGCGGGCGCCCCTACAATGAGCAGTTCTTC.

In this sample, this clonotype turned up many times. This chain uses TRBV15 with TRBJ2-2; 11 nucleotides line up with TRBD2. There are 17 residues in the CDR3. V lost 0 bases and J lost 4; bases outside the gene matches: 4. CDR1 is LNHNV, CDR2 YYDKDF, per germline (reference sequence). The CDR3 DNA sequence: TGTGCCACCAGCAGAGACGGAGGGACTAGCGGCACCGGGGAGCTGTTTTTT. Translation: CATSRDGGTSGTGELFF.

In this sample, this clonotype turned up many times. The chain carries TRBV29-1 and TRBJ2-3; TRBD2 aligns across 10 bases. Germline CDR1 reads SQVTM; CDR2 reads ANQGSEA. Unmatched junction bases numbered 10, after V lost 8 bases and J lost 2 bases. This CDR3 has 15 residues. CDR3 protein: CSILPLAGVTDTQYF. The CDR3 DNA reads as TGCAGCATCCTGCCCCTAGCGGGAGTCACAGATACGCAGTATTTT.

This clonotype was detected only a few times. The gene calls are TRBV29-1 and TRBJ2-1, with a tentative D call TRBD2 (6 bases). The CDR3 has 13 amino acids. Per germline, CDR1 SQVTM and CDR2 ANQGSEA. Trimming took off 4 bases at V and 5 bases at J, with 12 bases between the two ends. CDR3 DNA sequence: TGCAGCGTTGTAGCTAGCGCCCACAATGAGCAGTTCTTC. It is translated as CSVVASAHNEQFF.

In its sample, this clonotype was seen a few times. The gene calls are TRBV30 and TRBJ1-4, with unresolved D. Trimming stripped 8 bases from V and 6 bases from J, with 13 bases between. Germline loops: CDR1 GTSNPN, CDR2 SVGIG (reference sequence). This CDR3 region has 12 residues. The CDR3 region is CARKEGDEKLFF. The DNA of the CDR3 is TGTGCCCGGAAGGAGGGTGATGAAAAACTGTTTTTT.

The rearrangement links TRBV28 to TRBJ2-3, with TRBD2 matching 9 bases. Losses at the gene ends were 5 bases for V and 5 bases for J; bases not matched to a gene: 5. CDR1 is MDHEN, CDR2 SYDVKM, per germline. CDR3 size: 14 residues. CDR3 DNA: TGTGCCAGCAGTCTGAGCGGGGGGAGAGATACGCAGTATTTT. This gives the protein CASSLSGGRDTQYF.

Ten or more counts support this clonotype. The chain couples TRBV7-2 to TRBJ2-2; 11 bases match TRBD2. Looked up from germline, CDR1 is SGHTA and CDR2 is FQGNSA. The CDR3 has 16 amino acids. The V segment lost 5 bases and the J segment 6 bases; nucleotides outside the gene matches: 8. CDR3 DNA sequence: TGTGCCAGCAGCATTAGCGGGAGGGCAGGCTCCGGGGAGCTGTTTTTT. Residues: CASSISGRAGSGELFF.

V and J are TRBV7-9 and TRBJ1-1; D remains unclear. This CDR3 spans 12 amino acids. Germline CDR1 reads SEHNR; CDR2 reads FQNEAQ (reference sequence). V was trimmed by 3 bases and J by 3 bases, leaving 5 bases between them. Here the CDR3 reads CASSFQDTEAFF. For the CDR3, the DNA is TGTGCCAGCAGCTTTCAGGACACTGAAGCTTTCTTT.

The gene calls are TRBV7-9 and TRBJ2-1; possible D gene TRBD2, 5 bases. Per the germline V gene, CDR1 is SEHNR and CDR2 is FQNEAQ (reference sequence). The V end was cut by 5 bases, the J end by 0 bases, with 14 bases between. The CDR3 loop spans 16 amino acids. CDR3 DNA: TGTGCCAGCAGCCCTACGAGGGATTACTCCTACAATGAGCAGTTCTTC. Its translation: CASSPTRDYSYNEQFF.

A few counts support this clonotype. The chain joins TRBV30 to TRBJ1-1; D remains ambiguous. This CDR3 is 14 amino acids long. Germline assignment: CDR1 GTSNPN and CDR2 SVGIG (reference sequence). V was cut by 3 bases and J by 3 bases, with 14 bases left in between. The CDR3 nucleotides read TGTGCCTGGAGGCGGTCCCAATGGGACACTGAAGCTTTCTTT. It translates to CAWRRSQWDTEAFF.

This clonotype occurred a few times. The J gene is TRBJ2-3, the V gene TRBV20-1; the match to TRBD2 covers 8 bases. Germline-derived CDR1 and CDR2 are DFQATT and SNEGSKA (reference sequence). V lost 0 bases and J lost 3; bases outside the gene matches: 2. The CDR3 contains 14 residues. DNA of the CDR3: TGCAGTGCTAGAGACGGGAGGGGGACAGATACGCAGTATTTT. Residues: CSARDGRGTDTQYF.

The CDR3 DNA reads TGTGCCAGCAGTCCACGACGGTTGAACACTGAAGCTTTCTTT. Protein product: CASSPRRLNTEAFF. The chain carries TRBV6-5 and TRBJ1-1; no definite D call. Trimming left V 5 bases short and J 0 bases short, with 10 bases between. Per germline, CDR1 MNHEY and CDR2 SVGAGI. This CDR3 is built from 14 residues.

The rearrangement links TRBV20-1 to TRBJ2-5; D possibly corresponds to TRBD2 (5 bases). Trimming pared 3 bases from V and 4 bases from J, leaving 18 bases between. CDR1 is DFQATT, CDR2 SNEGSKA, per germline (reference sequence). CDR3 length equals 15 residues. CDR3 amino acids: CSARSASNWGETQYF. CDR3 bases: TGCAGTGCTAGGTCGGCTAGCAATTGGGGAGAGACCCAGTACTTC.